Below are 7 T cell receptor beta chains sequenced from a single sample in a study of T-cell reconstitution after alpha-beta-depleted transplantation in children listed by TCRdb under 2016. Reading the label with the study, this specimen's treatment or condition is: allogeneic hematopoietic cell transplantation with graft depleted of TCRalphabeta T cells and CD19 B cells. The method was PCR. TCRdb shows the sequencer as Illumina HiSeq 2500. Molecular barcoding was employed in the preparation of TCR libraries, with unique molecular identifiers being used to normalize TCRbeta repertoire quantification. TCRdb cleaned the public reads at Q25 with fastp, built clones with MiXCR and kept in-frame beta chains. Each CDR3 protein gets just one entry, which takes the most common genes and DNA from the rows behind it. The sample table holds 200,000 to 300,000 distinct CDR3 sequences, of which roughly 7.7% were seen once. The ten largest clones represent 6.3% of the sample.

The sample here was PBMCs, mostly from graft donor cells, taken 180 days after TCRalphabeta/CD19-depleted stem cell transplant. The receptor source for this set is a male patient under 18 who had a stem cell transplant for acute lymphoblastic leukemia, so the T cells may come from the graft donor.

This clonotype was observed at least ten times. This rearrangement joins TRBV5-1 to TRBJ2-7; tentatively, D is TRBD2 (5 bases). With 4 bases removed from V and 0 bases from J, the gap between germline ends came to 17 bases. The V gene's germline CDR1 is SGHRS and CDR2 YFSETQ. CDR3 size: 16 residues. The CDR3 reads CASSPPSWDPSYEQYF. The CDR3 bases are TGCGCCAGCAGCCCACCTAGCTGGGATCCCTCCTACGAGCAGTACTTC.

This clonotype occurred many times. V is TRBV27 and J is TRBJ1-5, with 10 bases lining up with TRBD1. V lost 4 bases and J lost 7; bases outside the gene matches: 1. The CDR3 extends over 13 amino acids. The V gene's germline CDR1 is MNHEY and CDR2 SMNVEV (reference sequence). CDR3 sequence (DNA): TGTGCCAGCAGTTGGGACAGGGGCCAGCCCCAGCATTTT. Protein sequence: CASSWDRGQPQHF.

This clonotype occurred many times. The chain couples TRBV5-1 to TRBJ2-3; TRBD1 matches 10 bases. Per the germline V gene, CDR1 is SGHRS and CDR2 is YFSETQ. The trim removed 4 bases at V and 15 bases at J, leaving 5 bases unmatched. There are 11 residues in the CDR3. CDR3 bases: TGCGCCAGCAGCCTTGGGACAGGGGAATATTTT. Protein product: CASSLGTGEYF.

This clonotype was counted many times. This chain links TRBV24-1 with TRBJ1-2; 9 nucleotides agree with TRBD1. Germline CDR1 and CDR2: KGHDR and SFDVKD. This CDR3 has 16 amino acids. The junction had 5 bases not matched to a gene; V was cut back by 0 bases and J by 4 bases. The CDR3 reads CATSDLQGQGGYGYTF. The CDR3 nucleotides are TGTGCCACCAGTGATTTGCAGGGACAGGGAGGCTATGGCTACACCTTC.

The table lists this clonotype with many counts. V usage is TRBV6-1 and J usage is TRBJ1-5; D gene ambiguous. Germline loops: CDR1 MNHNS, CDR2 SASEGT. V was pared by 5 bases and J by 5 bases, with 16 bases between. The CDR3 is made up of 15 amino acids. CDR3 sequence: CASSPLMAEDQPQHF. As DNA, the CDR3 is TGTGCCAGCAGTCCCCTGATGGCCGAGGATCAGCCCCAGCATTTT.

This clonotype was seen many times. V usage is TRBV4-3 and J usage is TRBJ1-6; 8 bases match TRBD1. Per germline, CDR1 LGHNA and CDR2 YSLEER. This CDR3 is 17 amino acids long. With 3 bases clipped from V and 7 bases from J, the junction kept 11 bases outside the gene matches. The CDR3 reads CASSQYGQGISNSPLHF. The CDR3 DNA sequence: TGCGCCAGCAGCCAGTACGGACAGGGCATTTCCAATTCACCCCTCCACTTT.

This clonotype was seen repeatedly, ten times or more. The rearrangement links TRBV28 to TRBJ1-6; 8 nucleotides match TRBD1. The CDR3 loop spans 15 amino acids. Trimming removed 8 bases from V and 8 bases from J; junction bases left unmatched: 11. Germline V gene lookup returns CDR1 MDHEN and CDR2 SYDVKM. CDR3 nucleotide sequence: TGTGCCAGCTCAGGGGGCGGCATGTTTTATTCACCCCTCCACTTT. Protein product: CASSGGGMFYSPLHF. The full variable domain, rest sourced from reference TRBV28 and TRBJ1-6, is DVKVTQSSRYLVKRTGEKVFLECVQDMDHENMFWYRQDPGLGLRLIYFSYDVKMKEKGDIPEGYSVSREKKERFSLILESASTNQTSMYLCASSGGGMFYSPLHFGNGTRLTVT.